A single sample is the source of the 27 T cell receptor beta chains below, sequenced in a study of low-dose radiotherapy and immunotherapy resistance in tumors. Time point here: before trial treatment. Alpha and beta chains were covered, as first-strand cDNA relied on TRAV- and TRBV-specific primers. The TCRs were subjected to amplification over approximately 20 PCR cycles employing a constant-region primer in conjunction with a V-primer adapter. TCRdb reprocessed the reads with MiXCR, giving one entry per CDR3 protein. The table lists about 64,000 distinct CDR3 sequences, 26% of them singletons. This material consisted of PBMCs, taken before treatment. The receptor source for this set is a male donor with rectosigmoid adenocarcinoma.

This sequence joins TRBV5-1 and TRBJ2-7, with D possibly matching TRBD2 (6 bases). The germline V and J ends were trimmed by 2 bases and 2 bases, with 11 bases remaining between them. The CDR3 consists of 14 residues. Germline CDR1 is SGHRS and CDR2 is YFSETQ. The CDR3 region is CASSFTGSTYEQYF. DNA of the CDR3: TGCGCCAGCAGCTTTACCGGGAGCACCTACGAGCAGTACTTC.

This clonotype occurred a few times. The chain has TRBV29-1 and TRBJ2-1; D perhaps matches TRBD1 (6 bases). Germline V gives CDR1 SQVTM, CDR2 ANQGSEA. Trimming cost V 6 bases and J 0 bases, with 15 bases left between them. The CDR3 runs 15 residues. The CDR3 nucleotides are TGCAGCGTCGGGACACTTTTACACTCCTACAATGAGCAGTTCTTC. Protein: CSVGTLLHSYNEQFF.

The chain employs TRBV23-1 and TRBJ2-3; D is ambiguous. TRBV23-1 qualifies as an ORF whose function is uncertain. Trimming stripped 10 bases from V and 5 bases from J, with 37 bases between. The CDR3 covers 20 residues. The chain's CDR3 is CATQSSQWNLPPPRRDTQYF. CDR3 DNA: TGCGCCACCCAGTCAAGTCAATGGAATCTACCCCCCCCGCGTCGAGATACGCAGTATTTT.

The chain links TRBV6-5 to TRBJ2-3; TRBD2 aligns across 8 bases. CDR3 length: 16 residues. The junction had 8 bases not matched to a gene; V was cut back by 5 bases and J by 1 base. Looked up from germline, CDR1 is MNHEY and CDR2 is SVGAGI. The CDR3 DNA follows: TGTGCCAGCAGTCACGGCCGGCGGGAGGGCACAGATACGCAGTATTTT. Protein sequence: CASSHGRREGTDTQYF.

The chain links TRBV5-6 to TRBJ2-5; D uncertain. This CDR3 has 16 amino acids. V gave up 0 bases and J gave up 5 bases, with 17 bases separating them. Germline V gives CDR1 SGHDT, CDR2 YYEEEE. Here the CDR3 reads CASSLGDGQLRETQYF. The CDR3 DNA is TGTGCCAGCAGCTTGGGTGACGGGCAGCTAAGGGAGACCCAGTACTTC.

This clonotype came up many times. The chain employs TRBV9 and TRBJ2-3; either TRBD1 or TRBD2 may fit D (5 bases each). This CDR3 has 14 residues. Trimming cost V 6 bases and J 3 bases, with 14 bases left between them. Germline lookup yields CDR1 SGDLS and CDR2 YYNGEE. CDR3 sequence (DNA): TGTGCCAGCACCCCTGGGACGGAGACAGATACGCAGTATTTT. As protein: CASTPGTETDTQYF.

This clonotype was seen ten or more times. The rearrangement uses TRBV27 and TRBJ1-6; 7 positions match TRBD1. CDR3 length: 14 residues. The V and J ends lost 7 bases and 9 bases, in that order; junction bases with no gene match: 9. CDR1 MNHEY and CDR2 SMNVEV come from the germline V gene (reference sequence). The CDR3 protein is CASTLTGFGSPLHF. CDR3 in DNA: TGTGCCAGCACCTTGACAGGGTTCGGTTCACCCCTCCACTTT.

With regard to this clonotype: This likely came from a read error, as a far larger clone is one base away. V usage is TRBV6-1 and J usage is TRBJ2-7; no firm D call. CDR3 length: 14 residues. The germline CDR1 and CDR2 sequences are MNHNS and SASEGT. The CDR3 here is CASSYSAGSYEQDF. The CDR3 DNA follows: TGTGCCAGCAGTTACTCAGCAGGTTCCTACGAGCAGGACTTC.

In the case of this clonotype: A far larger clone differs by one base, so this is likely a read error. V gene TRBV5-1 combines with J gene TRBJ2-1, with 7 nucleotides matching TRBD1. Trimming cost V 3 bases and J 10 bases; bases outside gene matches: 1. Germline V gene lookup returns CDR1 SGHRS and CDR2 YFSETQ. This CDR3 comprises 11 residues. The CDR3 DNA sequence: TGCGCCAGCAGCTCGGACAGGGAGCAGTTCTTC. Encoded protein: CASSSDREQFF.

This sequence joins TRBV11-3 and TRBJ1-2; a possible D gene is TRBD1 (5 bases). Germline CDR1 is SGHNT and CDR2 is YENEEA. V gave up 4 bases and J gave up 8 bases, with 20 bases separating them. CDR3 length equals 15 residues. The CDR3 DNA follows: TGTGCCAGCAGCTCCACCCGGCCAGGGACCCTCGGCTACACCTTC. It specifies CASSSTRPGTLGYTF. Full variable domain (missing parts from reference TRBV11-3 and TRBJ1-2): EAGVVQSPRYKIIEKKQPVAFWCNPISGHNTLYWYLQNLGQGPELLIRYENEEAVDDSQLPKDRFSAERLKGVDSTLKIQPAELGDSAVYLCASSSTRPGTLGYTFGSGTRLTVV.

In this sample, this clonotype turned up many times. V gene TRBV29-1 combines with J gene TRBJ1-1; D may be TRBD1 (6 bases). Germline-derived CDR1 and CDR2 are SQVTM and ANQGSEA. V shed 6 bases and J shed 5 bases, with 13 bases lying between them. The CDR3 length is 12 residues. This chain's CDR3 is CSVTRGGTEAFF. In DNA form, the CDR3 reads TGCAGCGTGACAAGAGGGGGTACTGAAGCTTTCTTT. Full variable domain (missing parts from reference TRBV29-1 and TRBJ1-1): SAVISQKPSRDICQRGTSLTIQCQVDSQVTMMFWYRQQPGQSLTLIATANQGSEATYESGFVIDKFPISRPNLTFSTLTVSNMSPEDSSIYLCSVTRGGTEAFFGQGTRLTVV.

In DNA form, the CDR3 reads TGTGCCAGCAGCCTCGGGACTAGCGTCGACTACGAGCAGTACTTC. It encodes CASSLGTSVDYEQYF. This chain connects TRBV3-1 to TRBJ2-7; 10 nucleotides line up with TRBD2. CDR3 length: 15 residues. The V segment lost 4 bases and the J segment 3 bases; nucleotides outside the gene matches: 6. Per the germline V gene, CDR1 is LGHDT and CDR2 is YNNKEL (reference sequence).

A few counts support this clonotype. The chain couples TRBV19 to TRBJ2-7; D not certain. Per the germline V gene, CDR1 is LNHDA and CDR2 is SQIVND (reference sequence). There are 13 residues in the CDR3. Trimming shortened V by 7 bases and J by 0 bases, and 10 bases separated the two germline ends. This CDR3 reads CASTQSGSYEQYF. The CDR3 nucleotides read TGTGCCAGTACCCAGAGTGGCTCCTACGAGCAGTACTTC.

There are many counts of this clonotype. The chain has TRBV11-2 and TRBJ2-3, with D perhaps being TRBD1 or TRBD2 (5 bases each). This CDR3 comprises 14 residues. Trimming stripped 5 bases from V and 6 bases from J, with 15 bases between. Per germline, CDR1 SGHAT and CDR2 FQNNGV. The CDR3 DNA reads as TGTGCCAGCAGCCCCCGGACACCGGGGGATACGCAGTATTTT. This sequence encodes CASSPRTPGDTQYF.

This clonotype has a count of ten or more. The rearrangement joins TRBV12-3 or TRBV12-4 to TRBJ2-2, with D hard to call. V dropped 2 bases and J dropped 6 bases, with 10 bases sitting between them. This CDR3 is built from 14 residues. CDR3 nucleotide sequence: TGTGCCAGCAGTTTAATGGCCCCCGCCGGGGAGCTGTTTTTT. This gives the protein CASSLMAPAGELFF.

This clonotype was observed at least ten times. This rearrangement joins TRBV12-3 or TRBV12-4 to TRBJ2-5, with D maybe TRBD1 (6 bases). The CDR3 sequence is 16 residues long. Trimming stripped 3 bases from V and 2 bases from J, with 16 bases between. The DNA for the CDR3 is TGTGCCAGCAGTTTGGGCCTCAGAGGGGGTCAAGAGACCCAGTACTTC. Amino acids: CASSLGLRGGQETQYF.

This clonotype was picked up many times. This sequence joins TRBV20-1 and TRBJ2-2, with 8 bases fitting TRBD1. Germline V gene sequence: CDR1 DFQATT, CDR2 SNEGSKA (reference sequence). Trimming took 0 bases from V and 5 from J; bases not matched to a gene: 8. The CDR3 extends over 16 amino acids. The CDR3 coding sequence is TGCAGTGCTAGAGAAATCCAGGGGGCGGATACCGGGGAGCTGTTTTTT. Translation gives CSAREIQGADTGELFF.

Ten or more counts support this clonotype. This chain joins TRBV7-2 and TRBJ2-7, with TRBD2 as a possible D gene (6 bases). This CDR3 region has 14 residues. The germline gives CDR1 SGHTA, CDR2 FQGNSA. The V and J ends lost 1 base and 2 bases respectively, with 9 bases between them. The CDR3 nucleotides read TGTGCCAGCAGCTTAGACGGGGGAGCCTACGAGCAGTACTTC. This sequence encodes CASSLDGGAYEQYF.

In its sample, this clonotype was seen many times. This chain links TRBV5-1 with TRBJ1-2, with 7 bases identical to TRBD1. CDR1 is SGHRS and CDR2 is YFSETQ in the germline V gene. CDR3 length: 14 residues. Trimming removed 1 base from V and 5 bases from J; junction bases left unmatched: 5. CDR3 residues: CASSLTGEGYGYTF. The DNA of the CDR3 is TGCGCCAGCAGCTTGACAGGGGAAGGATATGGCTACACCTTC.

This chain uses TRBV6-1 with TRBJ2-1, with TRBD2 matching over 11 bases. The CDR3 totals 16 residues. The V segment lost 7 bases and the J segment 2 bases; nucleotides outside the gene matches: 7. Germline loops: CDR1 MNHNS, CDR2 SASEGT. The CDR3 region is CASMGASGGPYNEQFF. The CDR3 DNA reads TGTGCCAGCATGGGAGCTAGCGGGGGGCCCTACAATGAGCAGTTCTTC.

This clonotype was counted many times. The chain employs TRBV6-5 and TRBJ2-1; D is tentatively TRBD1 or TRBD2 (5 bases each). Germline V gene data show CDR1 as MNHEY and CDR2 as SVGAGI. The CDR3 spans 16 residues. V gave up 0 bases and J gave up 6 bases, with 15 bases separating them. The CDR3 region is CASSYSTGGAGNEQFF. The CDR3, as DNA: TGTGCCAGCAGTTACTCCACTGGGGGAGCCGGCAATGAGCAGTTCTTC.

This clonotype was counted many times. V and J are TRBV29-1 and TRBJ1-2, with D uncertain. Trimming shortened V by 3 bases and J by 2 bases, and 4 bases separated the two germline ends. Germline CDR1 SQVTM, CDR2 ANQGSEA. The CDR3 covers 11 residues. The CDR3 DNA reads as TGCAGCGTTGATCAGAACTATGGCTACACCTTC. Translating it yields CSVDQNYGYTF.

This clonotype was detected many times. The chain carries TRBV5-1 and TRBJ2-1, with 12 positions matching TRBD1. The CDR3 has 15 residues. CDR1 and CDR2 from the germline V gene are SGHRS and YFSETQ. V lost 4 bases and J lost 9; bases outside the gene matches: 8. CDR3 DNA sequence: TGCGCCAGCAGCCAGGGACAGGGGGCCACTAGTGAGCAGTTCTTC. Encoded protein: CASSQGQGATSEQFF.

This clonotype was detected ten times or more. The DNA for the CDR3 is TGTGCCAGCAGTTGGACAGGGGGCGCAGGCTATGGCTACACCTTC. Protein product: CASSWTGGAGYGYTF. The genes are TRBV28 and TRBJ1-2, with TRBD1 matching 11 bases. Germline trimming cut 4 bases from V and 4 bases from J; bases unmatched to any gene: 5. Per the germline V gene, CDR1 is MDHEN and CDR2 is SYDVKM. This CDR3 contains 15 residues.

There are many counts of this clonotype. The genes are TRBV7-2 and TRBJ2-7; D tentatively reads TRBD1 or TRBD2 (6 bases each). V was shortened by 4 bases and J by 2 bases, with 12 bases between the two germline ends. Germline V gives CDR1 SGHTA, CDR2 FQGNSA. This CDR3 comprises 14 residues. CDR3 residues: CASSSSRGPYEQYF. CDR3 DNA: TGTGCCAGCAGCTCCTCCCGGGGGCCCTACGAGCAGTACTTC.

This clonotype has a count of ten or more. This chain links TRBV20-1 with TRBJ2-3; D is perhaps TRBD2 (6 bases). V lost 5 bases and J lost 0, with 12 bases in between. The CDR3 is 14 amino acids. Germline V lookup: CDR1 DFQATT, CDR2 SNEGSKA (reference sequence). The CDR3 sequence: CSALKSGSTDTQYF. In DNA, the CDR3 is TGCAGTGCTCTGAAAAGCGGGAGCACAGATACGCAGTATTTT.

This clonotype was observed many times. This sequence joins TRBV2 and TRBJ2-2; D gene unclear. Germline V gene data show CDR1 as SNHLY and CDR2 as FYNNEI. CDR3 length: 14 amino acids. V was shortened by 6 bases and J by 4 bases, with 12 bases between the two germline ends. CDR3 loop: CASRGSEGTGELFF. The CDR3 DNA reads TGTGCCAGCAGGGGATCCGAAGGCACCGGGGAGCTGTTTTTT.